The 27 T cell receptor beta chains presented below share a single source sample, sequenced in a study of monozygotic twins with cystic fibrosis. Assay: immunoSEQ multiplex PCR; the TCRdb copy retains only in-frame clones and omits some. This repertoire shows about 22,000 clones, roughly 97% found once; its top ten account for around 0.14%. What was sequenced was blood. These receptors all come from a girl aged 10 to 17 with cystic fibrosis.

The rearrangement uses TRBV5-1 and TRBJ2-7, with D perhaps matching TRBD2 (5 bases). V was clipped by 3 bases and J by 1 base, with 20 bases between them. This CDR3 has 17 amino acids. The germline V gene has CDR1 SGHRS and CDR2 YFSETQ. DNA for the CDR3: TGCGCCAGCAGCTCGGGAAGGACCCGATACCAATCCTACGAGCAGTACTTC. This codes for CASSSGRTRYQSYEQYF.

The chain carries TRBV7-2 and TRBJ2-3; D gene unclear. Germline CDR1 is SGHTA and CDR2 is FQGNSA. Trimming removed 2 bases from V and 4 bases from J, with 10 bases in between. The CDR3 contains 14 residues. The CDR3 nucleotides are TGTGCCAGCAGCTTAAGGTACGGCCCAGATACGCAGTATTTT. Its translation: CASSLRYGPDTQYF.

The chain uses TRBV5-3 and TRBJ2-1, with unresolved D. TRBV5-3 counts as an open reading frame of uncertain function. V was trimmed by 0 bases and J by 5 bases, leaving 0 bases between them. The length of the CDR3 is 11 residues. The CDR3: CARSLDNEQFF. The CDR3 DNA sequence: TGTGCCAGAAGCTTGGACAATGAGCAGTTCTTC.

The genes are TRBV9 and TRBJ1-5, with 9 bases matching TRBD1. Per the germline V gene, CDR1 is SGDLS and CDR2 is YYNGEE. The CDR3 is 14 amino acids. The trim removed 3 bases at V and 6 bases at J, leaving 4 bases unmatched. CDR3 region: CASSETGGSQPQHF. CDR3 sequence (DNA): TGTGCCAGCAGCGAAACAGGGGGCAGTCAGCCCCAGCATTTT.

V gene TRBV21-1 combines with J gene TRBJ2-7; TRBD2, as called in the table, went unchecked against the DNA. TRBV21-1 counts as a pseudogene. The CDR3 totals 15 residues. CDR3 region: CASSKAKGLAIEQYV. CDR3 in DNA: TGTGCCAGCAGCAAAGCTAAAGGACTAGCGATCGAGCAGTACGTC.

The rearrangement uses TRBV11-2 and TRBJ1-3; D is undetermined. The germline V gene encodes CDR1 SGHAT and CDR2 FQNNGV. V was cut by 3 bases and J by 2 bases, with 5 bases left in between. This CDR3 region has 13 residues. The CDR3: CASSFLAGNTIYF. The CDR3 nucleotides read TGTGCCAGCAGCTTCTTGGCTGGAAACACCATATATTTT.

The gene calls are TRBV29-1 and TRBJ2-1, with 8 bases fitting TRBD2. This CDR3 contains 15 residues. Germline CDR1 SQVTM, CDR2 ANQGSEA. Trimming cost V 5 bases and J 0 bases; bases outside gene matches: 6. The CDR3 loop reads CSVRTLADSYNEQFF. CDR3 DNA sequence: TGCAGCGTTCGGACACTAGCGGACTCCTACAATGAGCAGTTCTTC.

V is TRBV28 and J is TRBJ2-7; possible D gene TRBD1, 6 bases. CDR3 length equals 13 residues. Germline lookup yields CDR1 MDHEN and CDR2 SYDVKM. Trimming pared 3 bases from V and 2 bases from J, leaving 8 bases between. CDR3: CASSLTGPYEQYF. Here the CDR3 DNA reads TGTGCCAGCAGTTTGACAGGTCCCTACGAGCAGTACTTC.

This clone was observed a handful of times. The V and J genes are TRBV11-2 and TRBJ2-7; no clear D. The V end lost 5 bases, the J end lost 0 bases, and 5 bases lay between the germline ends. CDR3 size: 12 residues. In germline, CDR1 is SGHAT, CDR2 FQNNGV. The CDR3 nucleotides read TGTGCCAGCAGCCTCGACTCCTACGAGCAGTACTTC. This sequence encodes CASSLDSYEQYF.

This chain uses TRBV2 with TRBJ2-7; 10 bases fit TRBD2. CDR1 is SNHLY and CDR2 is FYNNEI in the germline V gene. There are 15 residues in the CDR3. The V and J ends lost 6 bases and 2 bases, in that order; junction bases with no gene match: 7. The CDR3 region is CASRTASGSAYEQYF. The CDR3, as DNA: TGTGCCAGCAGGACTGCTAGCGGGAGCGCCTACGAGCAGTACTTC.

The chain couples TRBV5-1 to TRBJ2-7; 7 bases map to TRBD1. The ends lost 2 bases at V and 4 bases at J; junction bases unmatched: 3. CDR3 length: 13 amino acids. Germline V gives CDR1 SGHRS, CDR2 YFSETQ. The CDR3 DNA reads as TGCGCCAGCAGCTTAACGACAGGGTACGAGCAGTACTTC. It yields the protein CASSLTTGYEQYF.

The V gene is TRBV25-1, the J gene TRBJ2-2, with D perhaps matching TRBD2 (6 bases). Germline assignment: CDR1 MGHDK and CDR2 SYGVNS. The CDR3 covers 13 residues. Trimming took off 5 bases at V and 7 bases at J, with 11 bases between the two ends. The CDR3 region is CASSHRRDGELFF. The CDR3 DNA reads TGTGCCAGCAGTCATCGGAGGGACGGGGAGCTGTTTTTT.

The chain uses TRBV19 and TRBJ2-2; TRBD2 is a possible D gene (5 bases). CDR3 size: 14 residues. V was cut by 7 bases and J by 6 bases, with 15 bases left in between. Germline loops: CDR1 LNHDA, CDR2 SQIVND (reference sequence). In DNA form, the CDR3 reads TGTGCCAGTACCACAGTACTAGTTTCCGGGGAGCTGTTTTTT. The encoded protein is CASTTVLVSGELFF.

The V call is TRBV10-3, the J call TRBJ2-5, with 8 nucleotides matching TRBD1. In germline, CDR1 is ENHRY, CDR2 SYGVKD. This CDR3 comprises 16 residues. The V and J ends lost 4 bases and 4 bases, in that order; junction bases with no gene match: 11. The CDR3 nucleotides are TGTGCCATCAGTGTGGCCGGGACAGGTGGGGGAGAGACCCAGTACTTC. This gives the protein CAISVAGTGGGETQYF.

The rearrangement uses TRBV4-1 and TRBJ1-4; D may be TRBD1 (5 bases). The germline V gene encodes CDR1 MGHRA and CDR2 YSYEKL. This CDR3 is 17 amino acids long. V was cut by 1 base and J by 1 base, with 13 bases left in between. The CDR3 DNA is TGCGCCAGCAGCCAAGCTGGGGGGTACGGAACTAATGAAAAACTGTTTTTT. Translating gives CASSQAGGYGTNEKLFF.

This clone was recorded only once. This chain joins TRBV19 and TRBJ2-2, with D possibly matching TRBD1 (5 bases). Trimming took 4 bases from V and 4 from J, leaving 10 bases between them. Germline V gives CDR1 LNHDA, CDR2 SQIVND (reference sequence). This CDR3 region has 14 residues. CDR3 sequence: CASSRAGRTGELFF. The CDR3 nucleotides are TGTGCCAGTAGTAGGGCAGGGCGCACCGGGGAGCTGTTTTTT.

The DNA of the CDR3 is TGTGCCAGCAGCAAAGAGCCCAGGGGGCTGGGTGAGACCCAGTACTTC. Protein sequence: CASSKEPRGLGETQYF. The chain couples TRBV21-1 to TRBJ2-5; the table's D call of TRBD1 was not tested on the DNA. TRBV21-1 is a listed pseudogene. The CDR3 length is 16 residues.

CDR3 protein: CASSSSTETQYF. CDR3 nucleotide sequence: TGTGCCAGCAGCTCGTCGACAGAGACCCAGTACTTC. The chain carries TRBV6-6 and TRBJ2-5; D remains unclear. In germline, CDR1 is MNHNY, CDR2 SVGAGI (reference sequence). The CDR3 loop spans 12 amino acids. Trimming cost V 6 bases and J 4 bases, with 9 bases left between them.

This clone was seen just once. The rearrangement joins TRBV5-1 to TRBJ2-7; 7 nucleotides line up with TRBD1. The CDR3 extends over 14 amino acids. V shed 1 base, J shed 4 bases, and the junction held 5 bases outside the gene matches. Germline CDR1 reads SGHRS; CDR2 reads YFSETQ. CDR3 loop: CASSLSGGGYEQYF. The DNA for the CDR3 is TGCGCCAGCAGCTTGTCAGGGGGTGGGTACGAGCAGTACTTC.

The chain joins TRBV5-6 to TRBJ2-3, with TRBD2 matching 11 bases. Germline V gene data show CDR1 as SGHDT and CDR2 as YYEEEE. The CDR3 is made up of 16 amino acids. V was clipped by 4 bases and J by 6 bases; unmatched bases: 10. CDR3 region: CASSLLAGVIGDTQYF. The CDR3 nucleotides are TGTGCCAGCAGCCTACTAGCGGGAGTAATCGGTGATACGCAGTATTTT.

This chain uses TRBV2 with TRBJ1-2; no firm D call. The CDR3 has 15 amino acids. Deletions cut 7 bases from V and 0 bases from J, with 15 bases between. Germline V CDR1 and CDR2: SNHLY, FYNNEI. CDR3 amino acids: CASTELLSSNYGYTF. In DNA form, the CDR3 reads TGTGCCAGCACGGAGCTTCTATCCTCTAACTATGGCTACACCTTC. Combining the CDR3 with reference TRBV2 and TRBJ1-2 gives the whole variable domain EPEVTQTPSHQVTQMGQEVILRCVPISNHLYFYWYRQILGQKVEFLVSFYNNEISEKSEIFDDQFSVERPDGSNFTLKIRSTKLEDSAMYFCASTELLSSNYGYTFGSGTRLTVV.

The V gene is TRBV21-1, the J gene TRBJ1-4. TRBV21-1 represents a pseudogene. This CDR3 is 14 amino acids long. This CDR3 is CAGPGYYTNEKLFF. In DNA, the CDR3 is TGTGCCGGACCAGGCTACTATACTAATGAAAAACTGTTTTTT.

The CDR3 sequence: CASSLIWGQSTDTQYF. DNA of the CDR3: TGCGCCAGCAGCTTGATCTGGGGGCAGTCGACAGATACGCAGTATTTT. This chain joins TRBV5-1 and TRBJ2-3; D perhaps matches TRBD1 (6 bases). Germline V lookup: CDR1 SGHRS, CDR2 YFSETQ. V lost 1 base to trimming and J lost 3 bases, with 15 bases between them. The CDR3 runs to 16 residues.

The gene calls are TRBV4-3 and TRBJ1-3, with D unclear. CDR1 and CDR2 (germline): LGHNA, YSLEER. Trimming pared 1 base from V and 2 bases from J, leaving 12 bases between. The CDR3 consists of 16 residues. The CDR3 is CASSQGTRTTGNTIYF. Written as DNA, the CDR3 is TGCGCCAGCAGCCAAGGGACTAGGACCACTGGAAACACCATATATTTT.

This rearrangement joins TRBV20-1 to TRBJ2-1; TRBD2 is a possible D gene (5 bases). Trimming stripped 6 bases from V and 7 bases from J, with 10 bases between. The germline V gene has CDR1 DFQATT and CDR2 SNEGSKA (reference sequence). CDR3 length: 11 residues. The CDR3 DNA reads TGCAGTGCCACACGGGGTAATGAGCAGTTCTTC. Translating gives CSATRGNEQFF.

The chain recombines TRBV12-5 with TRBJ2-3, with 8 bases lining up with TRBD2. The V gene's germline CDR1 is LGHNT and CDR2 FRNRAP. The CDR3 runs 13 residues. The V gene end was trimmed by 4 bases and the J gene end by 9 bases; junction bases not matched to a gene: 6. CDR3 sequence (DNA): TGTGCTAGTGGTTCAGCGGGAGTTGACACGCAGTATTTT. Translating it yields CASGSAGVDTQYF.

The V call is TRBV6-6, the J call TRBJ2-1; TRBD1 matches 7 bases. Germline V CDR1 and CDR2: MNHNY, SVGAGI (reference sequence). Trimming cost V 4 bases and J 14 bases; bases outside gene matches: 8. The CDR3 contains 12 residues. The CDR3 region has the DNA TGTGCCAGCAGTTCGAGCTACAGGGGCAAGTTCTTC. Amino acids: CASSSSYRGKFF.